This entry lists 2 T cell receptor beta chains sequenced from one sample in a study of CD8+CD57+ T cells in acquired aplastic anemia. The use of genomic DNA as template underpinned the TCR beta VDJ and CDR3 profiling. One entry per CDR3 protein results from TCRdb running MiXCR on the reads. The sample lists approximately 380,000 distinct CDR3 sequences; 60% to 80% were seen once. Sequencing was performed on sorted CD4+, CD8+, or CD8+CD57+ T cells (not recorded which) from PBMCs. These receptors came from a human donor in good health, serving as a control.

This chain's CDR3 is CATRTSGGGTFTGELFF. For the CDR3, the DNA is TGTGCCACTCGGACTAGCGGGGGGGGGACCTTTACCGGGGAGCTGTTTTTT. This sequence joins TRBV27 and TRBJ2-2, with 15 bases lining up with TRBD2. CDR1 MNHEY and CDR2 SMNVEV come from the germline V gene (reference sequence). The junction had 11 bases not matched to a gene; V was cut back by 10 bases and J by 5 bases. This CDR3 region has 17 residues.

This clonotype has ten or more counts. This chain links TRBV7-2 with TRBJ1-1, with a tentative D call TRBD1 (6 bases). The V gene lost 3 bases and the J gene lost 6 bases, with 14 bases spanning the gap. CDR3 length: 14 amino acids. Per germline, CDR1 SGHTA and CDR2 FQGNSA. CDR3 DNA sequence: TGTGCCAGCAGCTTCGACAGGTTTCGGGCTGAAGCTTTCTTT. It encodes CASSFDRFRAEAFF.